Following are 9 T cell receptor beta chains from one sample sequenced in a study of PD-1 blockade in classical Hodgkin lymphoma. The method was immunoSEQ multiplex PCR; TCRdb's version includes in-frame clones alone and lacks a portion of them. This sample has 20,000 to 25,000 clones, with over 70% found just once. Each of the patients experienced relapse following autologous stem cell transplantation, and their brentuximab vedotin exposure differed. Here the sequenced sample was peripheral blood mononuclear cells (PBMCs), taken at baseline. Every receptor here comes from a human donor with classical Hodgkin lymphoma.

CDR3 amino acids: CASRVAGPREQFF. Written as DNA, the CDR3 is TGTGCCAGCAGGGTAGCGGGGCCTCGGGAGCAGTTCTTC. The V gene is TRBV2, the J gene TRBJ2-1, with 8 bases matching TRBD2. The V gene's germline CDR1 is SNHLY and CDR2 FYNNEI. V dropped 6 bases and J dropped 10; count of bases not matched to a gene: 8. The CDR3 has 13 residues.

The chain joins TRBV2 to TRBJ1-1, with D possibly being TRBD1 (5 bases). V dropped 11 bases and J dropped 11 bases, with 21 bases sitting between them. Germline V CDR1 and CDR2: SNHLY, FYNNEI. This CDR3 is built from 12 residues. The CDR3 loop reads CAANPRPGTAFF. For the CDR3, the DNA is TGTGCCGCCAACCCAAGGCCAGGGACCGCTTTCTTT.

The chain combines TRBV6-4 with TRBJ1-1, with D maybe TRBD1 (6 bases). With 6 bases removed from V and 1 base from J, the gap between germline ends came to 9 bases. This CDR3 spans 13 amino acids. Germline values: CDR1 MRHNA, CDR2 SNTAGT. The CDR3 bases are TGTGCCAGCAGCCTACAGGGGAACACTGAAGCTTTCTTT. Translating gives CASSLQGNTEAFF.

CDR3 nucleotides: TGTGCCAGCAGACCCGGACAGGGCGACGGCGGGGAGCTGTTTTTT. Translation: CASRPGQGDGGELFF. This rearrangement joins TRBV7-9 to TRBJ2-2; 8 nucleotides align to TRBD1. The germline CDR1 and CDR2 sequences are SEHNR and FQNEAQ (reference sequence). The CDR3 runs 15 residues. V trimming: 6 bases; J trimming: 7 bases; junction bases outside the gene matches: 10.

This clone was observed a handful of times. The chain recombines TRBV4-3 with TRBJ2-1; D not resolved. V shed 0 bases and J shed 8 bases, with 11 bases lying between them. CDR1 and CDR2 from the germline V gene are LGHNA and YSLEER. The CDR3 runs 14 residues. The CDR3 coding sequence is TGCGCCAGCAGCCAAGAATACGGGTTTGATGAGCAGTTCTTC. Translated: CASSQEYGFDEQFF.

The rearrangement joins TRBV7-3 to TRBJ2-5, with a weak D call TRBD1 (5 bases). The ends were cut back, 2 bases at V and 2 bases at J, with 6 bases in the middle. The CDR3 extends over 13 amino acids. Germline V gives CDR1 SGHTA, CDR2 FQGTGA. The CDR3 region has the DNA TGTGCCAGCAGCTTAGACAGTCAAGAGACCCAGTACTTC. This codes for CASSLDSQETQYF. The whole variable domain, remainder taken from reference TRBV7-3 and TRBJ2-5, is GAGVSQTPSNKVTEKGKYVELRCDPISGHTALYWYRQSLGQGPEFLIYFQGTGAADDSGLPNDRFFAVRPEGSVSTLKIQRTERGDSAVYLCASSLDSQETQYFGPGTRLLVL.

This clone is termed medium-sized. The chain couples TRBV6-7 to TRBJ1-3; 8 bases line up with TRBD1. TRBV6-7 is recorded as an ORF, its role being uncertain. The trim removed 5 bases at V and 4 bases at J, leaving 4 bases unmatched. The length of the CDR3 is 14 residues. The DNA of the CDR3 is TGTGCCAGCAGTCCCCGGGACAGGGGAAACACCATATATTTT. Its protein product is CASSPRDRGNTIYF.

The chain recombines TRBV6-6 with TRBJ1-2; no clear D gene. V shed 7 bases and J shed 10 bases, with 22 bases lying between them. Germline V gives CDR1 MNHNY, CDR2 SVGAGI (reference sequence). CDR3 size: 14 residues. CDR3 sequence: CASTGRTKSVDYTF. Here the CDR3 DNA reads TGTGCCAGCACCGGCCGGACGAAATCCGTTGACTACACCTTC.

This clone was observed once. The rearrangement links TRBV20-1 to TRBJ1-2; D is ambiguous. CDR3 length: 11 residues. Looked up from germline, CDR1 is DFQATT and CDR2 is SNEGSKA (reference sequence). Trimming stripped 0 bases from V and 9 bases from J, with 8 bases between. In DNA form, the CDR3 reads TGCAGTGCTAGAGATGACTCTAGCTACACCTTC. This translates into CSARDDSSYTF.